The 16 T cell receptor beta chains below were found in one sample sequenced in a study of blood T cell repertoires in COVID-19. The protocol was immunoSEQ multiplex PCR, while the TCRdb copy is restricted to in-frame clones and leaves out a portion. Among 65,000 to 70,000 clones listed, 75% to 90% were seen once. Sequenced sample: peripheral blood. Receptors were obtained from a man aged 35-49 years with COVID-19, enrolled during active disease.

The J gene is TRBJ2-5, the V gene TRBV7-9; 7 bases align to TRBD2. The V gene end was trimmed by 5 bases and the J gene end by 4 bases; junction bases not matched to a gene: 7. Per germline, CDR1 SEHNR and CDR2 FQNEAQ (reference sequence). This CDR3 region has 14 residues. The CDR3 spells CASSPTSITETQYF. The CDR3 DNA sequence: TGTGCCAGCAGCCCGACTAGCATCACAGAGACCCAGTACTTC.

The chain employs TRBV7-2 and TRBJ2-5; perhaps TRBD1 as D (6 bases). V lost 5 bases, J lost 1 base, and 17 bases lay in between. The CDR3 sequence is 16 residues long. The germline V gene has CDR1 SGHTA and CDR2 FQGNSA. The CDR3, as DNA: TGTGCCAGCAGCCTACTTATTACAGGGATCCAAGAGACCCAGTACTTC. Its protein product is CASSLLITGIQETQYF.

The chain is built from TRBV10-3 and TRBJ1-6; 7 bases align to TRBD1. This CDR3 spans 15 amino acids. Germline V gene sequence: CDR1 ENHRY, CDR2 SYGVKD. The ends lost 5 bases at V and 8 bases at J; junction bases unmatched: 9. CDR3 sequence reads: CAISLSGTDDSPLHF. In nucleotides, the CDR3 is TGTGCCATCAGTCTCTCCGGGACAGACGATTCACCCCTCCACTTT.

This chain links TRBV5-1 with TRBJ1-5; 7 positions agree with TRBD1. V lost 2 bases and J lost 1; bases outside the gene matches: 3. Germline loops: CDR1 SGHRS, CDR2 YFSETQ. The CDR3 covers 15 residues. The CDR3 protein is CASSFEGASNQPQHF. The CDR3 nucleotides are TGCGCCAGCAGCTTCGAGGGGGCGAGCAATCAGCCCCAGCATTTT.

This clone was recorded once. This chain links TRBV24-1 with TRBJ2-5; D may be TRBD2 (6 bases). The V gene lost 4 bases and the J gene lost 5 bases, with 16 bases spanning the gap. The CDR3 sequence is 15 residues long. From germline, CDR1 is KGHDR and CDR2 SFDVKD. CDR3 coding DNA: TGTGCCACCAGTGACACCGGGGGATTGGAGGAGACCCAGTACTTC. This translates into CATSDTGGLEETQYF.

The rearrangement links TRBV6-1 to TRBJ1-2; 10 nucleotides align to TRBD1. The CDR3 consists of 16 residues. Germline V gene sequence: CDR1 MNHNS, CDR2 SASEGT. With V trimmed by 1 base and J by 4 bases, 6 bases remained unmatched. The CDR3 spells CASSEVGQGGLYGYTF. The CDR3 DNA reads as TGTGCCAGCAGTGAAGTTGGACAGGGGGGCCTCTATGGCTACACCTTC.

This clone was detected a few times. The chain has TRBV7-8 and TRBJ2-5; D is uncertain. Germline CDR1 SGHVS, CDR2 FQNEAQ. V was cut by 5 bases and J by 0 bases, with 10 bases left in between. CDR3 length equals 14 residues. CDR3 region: CASSMTRYQETQYF. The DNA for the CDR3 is TGTGCCAGCAGCATGACAAGGTACCAAGAGACCCAGTACTTC. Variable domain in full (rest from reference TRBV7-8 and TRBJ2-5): GAGVSQSPRYKVAKRGQDVALRCDPISGHVSLFWYQQALGQGPEFLTYFQNEAQLDKSGLPSDRFFAERPEGSVSTLKIQRTQQEDSAVYLCASSMTRYQETQYFGPGTRLLVL.

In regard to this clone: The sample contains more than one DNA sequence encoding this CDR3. CDR3 nucleotide sequence: TGTGCCAGCAGTGAAAGGCCTAGCGGGGGGAGCACAGATACGCAGTATTTT. Translated, it gives CASSERPSGGSTDTQYF. The chain is built from TRBV6-1 and TRBJ2-3; 11 bases agree with TRBD2. This CDR3 has 17 amino acids. Germline lookup yields CDR1 MNHNS and CDR2 SASEGT. The V and J ends lost 2 bases and 0 bases, in that order; junction bases with no gene match: 4.

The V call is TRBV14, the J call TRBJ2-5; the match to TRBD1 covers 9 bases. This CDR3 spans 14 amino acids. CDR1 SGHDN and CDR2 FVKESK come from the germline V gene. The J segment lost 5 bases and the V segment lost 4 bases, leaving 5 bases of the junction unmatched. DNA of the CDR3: TGTGCCAGCAGCCCCATGGACAGGGGCGAGACCCAGTACTTC. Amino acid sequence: CASSPMDRGETQYF.

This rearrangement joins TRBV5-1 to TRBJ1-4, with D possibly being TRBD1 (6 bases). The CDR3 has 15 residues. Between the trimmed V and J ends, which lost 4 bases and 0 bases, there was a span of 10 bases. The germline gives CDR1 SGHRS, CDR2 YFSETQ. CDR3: CASSRTAATNEKLFF. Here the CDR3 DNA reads TGCGCCAGCAGCCGGACAGCTGCAACTAATGAAAAACTGTTTTTT.

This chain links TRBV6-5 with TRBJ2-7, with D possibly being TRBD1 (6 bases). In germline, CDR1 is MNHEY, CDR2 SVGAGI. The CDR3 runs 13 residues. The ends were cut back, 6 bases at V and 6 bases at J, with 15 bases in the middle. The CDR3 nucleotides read TGTGCCAGCAGCGACTACAGGGATAGCGAGCAGTACTTC. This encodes CASSDYRDSEQYF.

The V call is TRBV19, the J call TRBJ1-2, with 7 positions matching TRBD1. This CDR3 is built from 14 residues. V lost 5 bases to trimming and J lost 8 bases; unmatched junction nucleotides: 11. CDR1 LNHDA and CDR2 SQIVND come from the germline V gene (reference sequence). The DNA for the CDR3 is TGTGCCAGTAGTCCGGGACAGCCCTCGGGCGGCTACACCTTC. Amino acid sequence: CASSPGQPSGGYTF.

CDR3 residues: CASSAGTGNEQFF. DNA of the CDR3: TGCGCCAGCAGCGCCGGGACAGGCAATGAGCAGTTCTTC. J is TRBJ2-1 and V is TRBV5-1; 8 bases line up with TRBD1. Germline CDR1 reads SGHRS; CDR2 reads YFSETQ. V shed 4 bases and J 6 bases; nucleotides not matched to a gene: 3. CDR3 size: 13 residues.

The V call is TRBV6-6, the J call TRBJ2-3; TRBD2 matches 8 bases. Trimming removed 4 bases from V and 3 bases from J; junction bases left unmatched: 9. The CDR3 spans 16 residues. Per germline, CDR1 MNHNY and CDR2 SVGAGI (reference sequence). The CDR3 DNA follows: TGTGCCAGCAGTTCCCGCAGAGGACTAGCTACAGATACGCAGTATTTT. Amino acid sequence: CASSSRRGLATDTQYF.

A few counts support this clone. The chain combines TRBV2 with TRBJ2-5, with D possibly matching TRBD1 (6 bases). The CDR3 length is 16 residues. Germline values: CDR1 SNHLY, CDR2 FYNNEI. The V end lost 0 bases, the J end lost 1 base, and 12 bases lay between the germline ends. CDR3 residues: CASSEAQGTPQETQYF. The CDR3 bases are TGTGCCAGCAGTGAAGCGCAGGGGACACCCCAAGAGACCCAGTACTTC.

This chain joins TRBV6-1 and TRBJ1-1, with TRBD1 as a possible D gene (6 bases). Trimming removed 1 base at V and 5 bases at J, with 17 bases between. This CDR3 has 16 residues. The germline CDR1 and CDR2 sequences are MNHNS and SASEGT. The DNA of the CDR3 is TGTGCCAGCAGTGAAGTCCGTAGAAAGAGGGGGACTGAAGCTTTCTTT. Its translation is CASSEVRRKRGTEAFF.